These T cell receptor beta chains were read from a single sample in a study of CD8+ T cells in alopecia areata. The repertoire was sequenced with immunoSEQ multiplex PCR; TCRdb's copy has only in-frame clones and lacks some. The sample yields around 250,000 clones, approximately 61% seen once. The starting material was CD4+ T cells sorted from blood, obtained at week 0. Every receptor here comes from a human donor with alopecia areata. The CDR3 runs from the conserved cysteine through the conserved F or W. The order of the fields is clone size, V gene, D gene, J gene, CDR3 protein, CDR3 DNA. The D gene is left open where the match is weak. Clone size is stated in some rows and not others, as once, few, many or a class when expanded.

clone_size: few; v_call: TRBV30; d_call: NA; j_call: TRBJ1-1; cdr3_aa: CAWEPGRNTEAFF; cdr3_nt: TGTGCCTGGGAACCGGGCAGGAACACTGAAGCTTTCTTT
clone_size: NA; v_call: TRBV5-1; d_call: NA; j_call: TRBJ1-6; cdr3_aa: CASSLDVGPLHF; cdr3_nt: TGCGCCAGCAGCTTGGATGTTGGACCCCTCCACTTT
clone_size: NA; v_call: TRBV2; d_call: TRBD1; j_call: TRBJ1-2; cdr3_aa: CASRSGTADGYTF; cdr3_nt: TGTGCCAGCAGGTCAGGGACAGCGGATGGCTACACCTTC
clone_size: NA; v_call: TRBV15; d_call: NA; j_call: TRBJ1-6; cdr3_aa: CATRWGNRLYF; cdr3_nt: TGTGCCACCCGGTGGGGGAATCGGTTATACTTT
clone_size: few; v_call: TRBV27; d_call: TRBD1; j_call: TRBJ1-4; cdr3_aa: CASSRTGSNEKLFF; cdr3_nt: TGTGCCAGCAGTCGGACAGGGAGCAATGAAAAACTGTTTTTT
clone_size: few; v_call: TRBV19; d_call: NA; j_call: TRBJ2-7; cdr3_aa: CASSRQSSYEQYF; cdr3_nt: TGTGCCAGTAGTCGACAGTCCTCCTACGAGCAGTACTTC
clone_size: NA; v_call: TRBV5-1; d_call: NA; j_call: TRBJ1-5; cdr3_aa: CASSLEGYNQPQHF; cdr3_nt: TGCGCCAGCAGCTTGGAGGGATACAATCAGCCCCAGCATTTT
clone_size: NA; v_call: TRBV29-1; d_call: NA; j_call: TRBJ2-6; cdr3_aa: CSVEDAGANVLTF; cdr3_nt: TGCAGCGTTGAAGACGCTGGGGCCAACGTCCTGACTTTC
clone_size: few; v_call: TRBV19; d_call: TRBD1; j_call: TRBJ1-1; cdr3_aa: CASSMRDRTEAFF; cdr3_nt: TGTGCCAGTAGTATGCGGGACAGAACTGAAGCTTTCTTT
clone_size: NA; v_call: TRBV2; d_call: NA; j_call: TRBJ1-1; cdr3_aa: CASSEDGGGTEAFF; cdr3_nt: TGTGCCAGCAGTGAAGATGGAGGGGGCACTGAAGCTTTCTTT
clone_size: once; v_call: TRBV5-1; d_call: TRBD1; j_call: TRBJ1-2; cdr3_aa: CASSSNGQGAGYTF; cdr3_nt: TGCGCCAGCAGCTCGAATGGACAGGGCGCTGGCTACACCTTC
clone_size: few; v_call: TRBV30; d_call: NA; j_call: TRBJ2-3; cdr3_aa: CAWSFGGGASTDTQYF; cdr3_nt: TGTGCCTGGAGTTTTGGCGGAGGAGCTAGCACAGATACGCAGTATTTT
clone_size: NA; v_call: TRBV6-6; d_call: NA; j_call: TRBJ2-1; cdr3_aa: CASRLGTQYNEQFF; cdr3_nt: TGTGCCAGCAGGCTCGGGACACAATACAATGAGCAGTTCTTC
clone_size: NA; v_call: TRBV5-6; d_call: NA; j_call: TRBJ1-2; cdr3_aa: CASSGTGTDYGYTF; cdr3_nt: TGTGCCAGCAGCGGAACGGGGACCGACTATGGCTACACCTTC
clone_size: NA; v_call: TRBV6-5; d_call: TRBD2; j_call: TRBJ2-3; cdr3_aa: CASSYSGRTDTQYF; cdr3_nt: TGTGCCAGCAGTTACTCCGGGAGGACAGATACGCAGTATTTT